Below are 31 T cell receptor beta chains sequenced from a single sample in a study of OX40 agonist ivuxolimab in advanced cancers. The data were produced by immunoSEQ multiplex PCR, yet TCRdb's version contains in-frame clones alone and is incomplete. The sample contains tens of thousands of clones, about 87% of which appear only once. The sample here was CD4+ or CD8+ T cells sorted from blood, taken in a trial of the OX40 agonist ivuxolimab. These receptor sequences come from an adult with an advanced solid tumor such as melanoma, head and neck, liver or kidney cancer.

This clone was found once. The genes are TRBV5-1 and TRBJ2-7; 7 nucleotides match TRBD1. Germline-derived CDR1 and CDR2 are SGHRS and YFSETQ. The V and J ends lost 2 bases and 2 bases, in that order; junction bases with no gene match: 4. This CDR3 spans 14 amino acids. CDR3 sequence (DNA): TGCGCCAGCAGCTTAAGGACAGGTACCTACGAGCAGTACTTC. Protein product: CASSLRTGTYEQYF.

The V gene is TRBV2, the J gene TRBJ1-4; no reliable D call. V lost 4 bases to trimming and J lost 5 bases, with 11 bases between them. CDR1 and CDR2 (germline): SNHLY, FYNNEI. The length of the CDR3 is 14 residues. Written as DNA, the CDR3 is TGTGCCAGCAGTGCTGAACCGCCCAATGAAAAACTGTTTTTT. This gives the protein CASSAEPPNEKLFF.

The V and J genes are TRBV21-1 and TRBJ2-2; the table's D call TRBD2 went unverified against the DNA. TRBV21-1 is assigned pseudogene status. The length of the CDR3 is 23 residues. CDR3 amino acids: CASSKGQGDQREGRHANTGELFF. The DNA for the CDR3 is TGTGCCAGCAGCAAAGGCCAGGGGGACCAGCGGGAGGGGAGGCACGCGAACACCGGGGAGCTGTTTTTT.

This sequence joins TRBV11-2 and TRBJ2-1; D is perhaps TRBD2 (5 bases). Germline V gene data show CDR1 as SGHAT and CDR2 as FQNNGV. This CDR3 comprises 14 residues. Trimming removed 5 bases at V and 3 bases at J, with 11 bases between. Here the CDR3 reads CASSPSRDYNEQFF. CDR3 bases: TGTGCCAGCAGCCCATCCCGGGACTACAATGAGCAGTTCTTC.

CDR3 DNA: TGTGCCAGCAGTTTACGGGGGGCCAATGAGCAGTTCTTC. It specifies CASSLRGANEQFF. The V and J genes are TRBV27 and TRBJ2-1, with TRBD2 as a possible D gene (7 bases). In germline, CDR1 is MNHEY, CDR2 SMNVEV (reference sequence). V gave up 2 bases and J gave up 6 bases, with 8 bases separating them. The CDR3 has 13 residues.

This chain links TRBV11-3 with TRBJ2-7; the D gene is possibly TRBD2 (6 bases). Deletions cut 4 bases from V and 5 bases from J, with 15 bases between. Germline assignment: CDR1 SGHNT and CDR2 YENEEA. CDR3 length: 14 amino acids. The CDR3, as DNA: TGTGCCAGCAGCTCCCGCGGAGGGTCCCACGAGCAGTACTTC. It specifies CASSSRGGSHEQYF.

The CDR3 spells CASSPTSGRVNEQFF. The DNA for the CDR3 is TGTGCCAGCAGTCCAACTAGCGGGAGGGTCAATGAGCAGTTCTTC. The gene calls are TRBV27 and TRBJ2-1; TRBD2 agrees at 13 bases. The V segment lost 5 bases and the J segment 6 bases; nucleotides outside the gene matches: 4. CDR3 length: 15 amino acids. CDR1 and CDR2 (germline): MNHEY, SMNVEV (reference sequence).

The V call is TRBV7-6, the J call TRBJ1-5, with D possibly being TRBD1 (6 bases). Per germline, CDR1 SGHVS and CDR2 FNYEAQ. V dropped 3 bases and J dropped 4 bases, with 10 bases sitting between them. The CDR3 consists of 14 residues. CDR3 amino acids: CASSLGGLNQPQHF. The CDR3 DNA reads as TGTGCCAGCAGCTTGGGGGGGCTAAATCAGCCCCAGCATTTT.

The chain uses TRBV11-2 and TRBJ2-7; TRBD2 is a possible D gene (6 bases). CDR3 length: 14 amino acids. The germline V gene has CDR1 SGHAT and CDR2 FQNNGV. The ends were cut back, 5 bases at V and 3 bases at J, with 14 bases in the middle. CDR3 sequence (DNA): TGTGCCAGCAGCCACCGGGACTCTCTCTACGAGCAGTACTTC. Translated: CASSHRDSLYEQYF.

CDR3 residues: CASSKGFTGTDTQYF. Written as DNA, the CDR3 is TGTGCCAGTAGTAAGGGTTTTACGGGCACAGATACGCAGTATTTT. This chain connects TRBV19 to TRBJ2-3, with D unclear. Germline V CDR1 and CDR2: LNHDA, SQIVND (reference sequence). This CDR3 spans 15 amino acids. V was pared by 4 bases and J by 1 base, with 12 bases between. The entire variable domain, with the rest obtained from reference TRBV19 and TRBJ2-3, is as follows: DGGITQSPKYLFRKEGQNVTLSCEQNLNHDAMYWYRQDPGQGLRLIYYSQIVNDFQKGDIAEGYSVSREKKESFPLTVTSAQKNPTAFYLCASSKGFTGTDTQYFGPGTRLTVL.

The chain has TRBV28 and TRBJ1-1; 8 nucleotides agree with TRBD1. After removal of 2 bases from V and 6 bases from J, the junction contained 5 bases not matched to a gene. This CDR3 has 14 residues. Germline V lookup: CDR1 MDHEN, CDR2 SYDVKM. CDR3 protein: CASSLGDRFAEAFF. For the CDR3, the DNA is TGTGCCAGCAGTTTAGGGGACAGGTTCGCTGAAGCTTTCTTT.

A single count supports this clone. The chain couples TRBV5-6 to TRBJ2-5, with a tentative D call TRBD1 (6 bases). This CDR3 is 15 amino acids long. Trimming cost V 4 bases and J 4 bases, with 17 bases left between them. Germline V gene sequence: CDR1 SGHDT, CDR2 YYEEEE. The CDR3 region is CASSRDWGQPETQYF. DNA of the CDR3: TGTGCCAGCAGCCGAGACTGGGGGCAGCCAGAGACCCAGTACTTC.

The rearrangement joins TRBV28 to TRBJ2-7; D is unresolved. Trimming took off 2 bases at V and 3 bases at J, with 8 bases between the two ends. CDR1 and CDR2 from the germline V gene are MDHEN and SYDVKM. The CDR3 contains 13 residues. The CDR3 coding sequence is TGTGCCAGCAGTTTAACACAAGACTACGAGCAGTACTTC. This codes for CASSLTQDYEQYF.

Here the CDR3 reads CATSPRGASYGYTF. CDR3 bases: TGTGCCACCAGCCCCCGGGGCGCGAGCTATGGCTACACCTTC. The chain couples TRBV15 to TRBJ1-2; D possibly corresponds to TRBD1 (5 bases). The CDR3 has 14 residues. CDR1 and CDR2 from the germline V gene are LNHNV and YYDKDF (reference sequence). V was pared by 5 bases and J by 4 bases, with 14 bases between.

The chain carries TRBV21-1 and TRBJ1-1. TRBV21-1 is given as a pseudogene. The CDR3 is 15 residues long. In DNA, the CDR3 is TGTGCCAGCAGCAAAGTTGGTCTGGGGGTCACTGAAGCTTTCTTT. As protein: CASSKVGLGVTEAFF.

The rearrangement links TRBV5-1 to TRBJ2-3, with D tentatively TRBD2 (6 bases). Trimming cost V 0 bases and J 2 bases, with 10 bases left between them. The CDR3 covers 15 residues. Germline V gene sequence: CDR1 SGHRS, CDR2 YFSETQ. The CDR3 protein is CASSLGTGLTDTQYF. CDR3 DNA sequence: TGCGCCAGCAGCTTGGGTACGGGACTCACAGATACGCAGTATTTT.

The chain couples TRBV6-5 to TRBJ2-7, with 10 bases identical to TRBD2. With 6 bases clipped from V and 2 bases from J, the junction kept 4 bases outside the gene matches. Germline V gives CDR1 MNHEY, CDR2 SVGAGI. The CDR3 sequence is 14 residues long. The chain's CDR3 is CASRELAGPYEQYF. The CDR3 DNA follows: TGTGCCAGCAGGGAACTAGCGGGACCCTACGAGCAGTACTTC.

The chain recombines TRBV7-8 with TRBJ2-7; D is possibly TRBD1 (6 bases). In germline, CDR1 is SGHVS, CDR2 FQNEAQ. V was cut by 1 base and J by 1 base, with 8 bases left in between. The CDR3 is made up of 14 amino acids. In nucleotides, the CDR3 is TGTGCCAGCAGCTTAGGGGACACTTCCTACGAGCAGTACTTC. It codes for CASSLGDTSYEQYF.

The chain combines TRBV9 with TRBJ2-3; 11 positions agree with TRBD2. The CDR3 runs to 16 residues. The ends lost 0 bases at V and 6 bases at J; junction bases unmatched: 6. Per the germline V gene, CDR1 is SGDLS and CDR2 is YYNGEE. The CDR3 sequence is CASSVELAGVPDTQYF. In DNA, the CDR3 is TGTGCCAGCAGCGTAGAACTAGCGGGAGTTCCCGATACGCAGTATTTT. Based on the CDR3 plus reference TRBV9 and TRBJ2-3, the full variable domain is DSGVTQTPKHLITATGQRVTLRCSPRSGDLSVYWYQQSLDQGLQFLIQYYNGEERAKGNILERFSAQQFPDLHSELNLSSLELGDSALYFCASSVELAGVPDTQYFGPGTRLTVL.

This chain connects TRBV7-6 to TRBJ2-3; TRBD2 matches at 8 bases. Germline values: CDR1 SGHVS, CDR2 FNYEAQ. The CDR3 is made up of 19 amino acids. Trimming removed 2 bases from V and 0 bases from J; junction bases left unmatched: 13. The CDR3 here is CASSLNYGPTSASTDTQYF. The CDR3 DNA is TGTGCCAGCAGCTTAAACTACGGACCGACTAGCGCCAGCACAGATACGCAGTATTTT.

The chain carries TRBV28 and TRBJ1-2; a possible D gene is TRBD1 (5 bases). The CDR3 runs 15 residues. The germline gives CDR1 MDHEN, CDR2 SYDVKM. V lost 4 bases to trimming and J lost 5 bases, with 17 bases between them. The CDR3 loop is CASSSRDLIGYGYTF. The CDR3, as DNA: TGTGCCAGCAGTTCCCGGGACCTCATAGGGTATGGCTACACCTTC.

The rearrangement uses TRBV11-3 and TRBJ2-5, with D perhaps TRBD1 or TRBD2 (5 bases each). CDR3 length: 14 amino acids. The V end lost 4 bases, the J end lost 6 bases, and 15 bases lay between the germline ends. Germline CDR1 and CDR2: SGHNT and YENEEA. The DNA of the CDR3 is TGTGCCAGCAGCTACCCCGGGGCCCCCCAGACCCAGTACTTC. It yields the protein CASSYPGAPQTQYF.

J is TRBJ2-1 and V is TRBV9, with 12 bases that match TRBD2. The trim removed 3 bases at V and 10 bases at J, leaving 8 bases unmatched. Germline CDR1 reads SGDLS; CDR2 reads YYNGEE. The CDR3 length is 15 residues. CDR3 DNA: TGTGCCAGCAGCGGAGGACTAGCGGGAAAGGGGGAGCAGTTCTTC. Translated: CASSGGLAGKGEQFF.

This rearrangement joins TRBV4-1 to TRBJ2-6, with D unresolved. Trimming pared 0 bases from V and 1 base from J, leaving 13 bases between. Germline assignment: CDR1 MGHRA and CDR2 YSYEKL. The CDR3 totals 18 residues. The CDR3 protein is CASSQDPPALSGANVLTF. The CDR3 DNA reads TGCGCCAGCAGCCAAGACCCCCCGGCGTTATCTGGGGCCAACGTCCTGACTTTC.

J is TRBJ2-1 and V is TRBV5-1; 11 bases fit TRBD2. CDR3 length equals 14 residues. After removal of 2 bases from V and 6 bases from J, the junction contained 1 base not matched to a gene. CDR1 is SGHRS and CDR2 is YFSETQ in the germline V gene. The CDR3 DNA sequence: TGCGCCAGCAGCTTAACTAGCGGGAGCAATGAGCAGTTCTTC. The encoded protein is CASSLTSGSNEQFF.

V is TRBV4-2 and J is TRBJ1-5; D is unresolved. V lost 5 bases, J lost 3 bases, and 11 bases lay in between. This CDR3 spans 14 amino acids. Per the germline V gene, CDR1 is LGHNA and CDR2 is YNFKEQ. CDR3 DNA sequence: TGTGCCAGCAGCTTGGACCCCTTCAATCAGCCCCAGCATTTT. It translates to CASSLDPFNQPQHF.

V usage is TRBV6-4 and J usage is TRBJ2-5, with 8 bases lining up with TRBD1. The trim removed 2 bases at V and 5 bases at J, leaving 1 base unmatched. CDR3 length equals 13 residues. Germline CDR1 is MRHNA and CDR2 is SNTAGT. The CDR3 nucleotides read TGTGCCAGCAGTGACGGGGACAGGGAGACCCAGTACTTC. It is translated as CASSDGDRETQYF.

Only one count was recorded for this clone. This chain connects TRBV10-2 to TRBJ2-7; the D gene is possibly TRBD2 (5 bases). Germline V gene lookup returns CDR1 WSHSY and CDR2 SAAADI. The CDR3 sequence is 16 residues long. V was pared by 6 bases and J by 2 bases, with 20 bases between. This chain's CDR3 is CASRYSELGPTYEQYF. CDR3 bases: TGCGCCAGCAGGTATAGCGAGTTAGGCCCCACCTACGAGCAGTACTTC.

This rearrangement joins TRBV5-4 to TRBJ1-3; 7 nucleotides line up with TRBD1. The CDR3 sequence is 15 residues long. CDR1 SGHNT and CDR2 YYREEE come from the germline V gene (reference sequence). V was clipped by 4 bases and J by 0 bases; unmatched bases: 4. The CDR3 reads CASSPTGASGNTIYF. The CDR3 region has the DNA TGTGCCAGCAGCCCAACAGGGGCCTCTGGAAACACCATATATTTT.

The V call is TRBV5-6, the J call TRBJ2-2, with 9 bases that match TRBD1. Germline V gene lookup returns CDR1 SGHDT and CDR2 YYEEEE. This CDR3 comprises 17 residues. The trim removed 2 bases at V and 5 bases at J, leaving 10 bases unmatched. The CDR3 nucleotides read TGTGCCAGCAGCTTTCTACAGGGGGCCTTCTTGACCGGGGAGCTGTTTTTT. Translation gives CASSFLQGAFLTGELFF. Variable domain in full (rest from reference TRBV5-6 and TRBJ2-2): DAGVTQSPTHLIKTRGQQVTLRCSPKSGHDTVSWYQQALGQGPQFIFQYYEEEERQRGNFPDRFSGHQFPNYSSELNVNALLLGDSALYLCASSFLQGAFLTGELFFGEGSRLTVL.

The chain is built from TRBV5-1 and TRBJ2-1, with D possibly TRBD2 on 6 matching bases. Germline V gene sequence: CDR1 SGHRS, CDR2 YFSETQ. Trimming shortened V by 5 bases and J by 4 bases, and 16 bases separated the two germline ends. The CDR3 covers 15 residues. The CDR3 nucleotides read TGCGCCAGCAGGGCGGGGCAGGGCGAATACAATGAGCAGTTCTTC. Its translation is CASRAGQGEYNEQFF.